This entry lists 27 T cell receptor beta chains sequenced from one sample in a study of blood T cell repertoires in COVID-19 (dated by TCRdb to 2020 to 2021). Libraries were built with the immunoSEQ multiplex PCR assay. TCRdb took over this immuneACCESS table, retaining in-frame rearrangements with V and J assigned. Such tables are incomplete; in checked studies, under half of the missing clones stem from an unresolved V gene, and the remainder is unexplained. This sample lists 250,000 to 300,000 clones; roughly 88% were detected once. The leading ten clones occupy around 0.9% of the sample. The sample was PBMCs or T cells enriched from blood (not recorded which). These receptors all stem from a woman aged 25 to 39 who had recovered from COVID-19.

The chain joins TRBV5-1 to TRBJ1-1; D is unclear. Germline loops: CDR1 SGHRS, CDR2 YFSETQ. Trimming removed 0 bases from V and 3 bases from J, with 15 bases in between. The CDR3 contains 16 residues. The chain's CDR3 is CASSLAPQERYTEAFF. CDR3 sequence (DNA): TGCGCCAGCAGCTTGGCCCCGCAGGAAAGATACACTGAAGCTTTCTTT.

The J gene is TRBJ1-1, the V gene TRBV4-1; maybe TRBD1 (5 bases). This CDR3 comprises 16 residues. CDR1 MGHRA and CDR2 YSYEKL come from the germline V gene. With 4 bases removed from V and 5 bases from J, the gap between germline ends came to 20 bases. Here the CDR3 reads CASSRGREGFYTEAFF. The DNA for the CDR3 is TGCGCCAGCAGCCGAGGCAGGGAAGGGTTTTATACTGAAGCTTTCTTT.

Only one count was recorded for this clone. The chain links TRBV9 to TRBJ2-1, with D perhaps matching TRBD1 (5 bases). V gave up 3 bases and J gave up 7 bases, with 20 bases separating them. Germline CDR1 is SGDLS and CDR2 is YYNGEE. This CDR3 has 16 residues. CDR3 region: CASSAATHGARNEQFF. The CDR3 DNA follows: TGTGCCAGCAGCGCGGCTACGCATGGGGCAAGGAATGAGCAGTTCTTC.

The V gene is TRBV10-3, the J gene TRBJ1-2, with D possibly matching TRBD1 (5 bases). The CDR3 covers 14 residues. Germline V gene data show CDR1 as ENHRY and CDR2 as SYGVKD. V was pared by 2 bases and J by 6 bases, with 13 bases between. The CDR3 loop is CAISEQRQYHGYTF. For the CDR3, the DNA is TGTGCCATCAGTGAGCAAAGACAGTACCATGGCTACACCTTC.

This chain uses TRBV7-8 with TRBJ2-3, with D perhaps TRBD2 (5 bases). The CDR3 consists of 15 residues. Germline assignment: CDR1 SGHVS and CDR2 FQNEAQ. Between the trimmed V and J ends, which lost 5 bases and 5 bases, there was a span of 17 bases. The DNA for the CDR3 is TGTGCCAGCAGCATACTACGTCCCCGGGGAGATACGCAGTATTTT. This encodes CASSILRPRGDTQYF.

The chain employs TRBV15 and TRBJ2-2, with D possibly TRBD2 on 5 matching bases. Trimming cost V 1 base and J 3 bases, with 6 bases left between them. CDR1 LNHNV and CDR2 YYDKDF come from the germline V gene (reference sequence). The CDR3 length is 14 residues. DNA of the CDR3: TGTGCCACCAGCAGAGGGCGGGACACCGGGGAGCTGTTTTTT. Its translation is CATSRGRDTGELFF.

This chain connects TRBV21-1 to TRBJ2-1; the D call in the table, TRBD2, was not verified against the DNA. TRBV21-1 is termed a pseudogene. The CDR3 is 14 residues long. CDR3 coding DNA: TGTGCCAGCAGCAAAAACCCCGAGAGGAATGAGCAGTTCTTC. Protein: CASSKNPERNEQFF.

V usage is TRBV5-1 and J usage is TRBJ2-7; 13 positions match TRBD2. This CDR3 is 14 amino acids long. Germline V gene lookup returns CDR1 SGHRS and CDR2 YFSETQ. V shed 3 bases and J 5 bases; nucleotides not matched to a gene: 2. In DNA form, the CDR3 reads TGCGCCAGCAGCTCCGGGACTAGCGGGGACGAGCAGTACTTC. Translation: CASSSGTSGDEQYF.

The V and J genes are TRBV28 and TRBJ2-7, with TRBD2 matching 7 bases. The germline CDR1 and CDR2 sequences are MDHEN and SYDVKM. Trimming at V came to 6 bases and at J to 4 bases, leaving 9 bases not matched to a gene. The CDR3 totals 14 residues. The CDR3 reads CASRIGTGGYEQYF. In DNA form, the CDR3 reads TGTGCCAGCAGGATCGGAACGGGGGGTTACGAGCAGTACTTC. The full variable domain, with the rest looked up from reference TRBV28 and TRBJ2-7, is DVKVTQSSRYLVKRTGEKVFLECVQDMDHENMFWYRQDPGLGLRLIYFSYDVKMKEKGDIPEGYSVSREKKERFSLILESASTNQTSMYLCASRIGTGGYEQYFGPGTRLTVT.

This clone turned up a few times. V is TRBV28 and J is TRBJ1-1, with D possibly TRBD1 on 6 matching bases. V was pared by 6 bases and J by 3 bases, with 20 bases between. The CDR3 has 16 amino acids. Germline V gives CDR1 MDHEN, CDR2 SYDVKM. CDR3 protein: CASSLNGGRLYTEAFF. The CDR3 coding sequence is TGTGCCAGCAGCCTAAATGGGGGCAGATTATACACTGAAGCTTTCTTT.

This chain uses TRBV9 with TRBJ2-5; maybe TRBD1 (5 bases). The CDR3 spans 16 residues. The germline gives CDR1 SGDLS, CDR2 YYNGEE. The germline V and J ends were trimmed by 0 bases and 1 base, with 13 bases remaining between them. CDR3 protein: CASSVGQGYSQETQYF. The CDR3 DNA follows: TGTGCCAGCAGCGTAGGGCAGGGTTATTCCCAAGAGACCCAGTACTTC.

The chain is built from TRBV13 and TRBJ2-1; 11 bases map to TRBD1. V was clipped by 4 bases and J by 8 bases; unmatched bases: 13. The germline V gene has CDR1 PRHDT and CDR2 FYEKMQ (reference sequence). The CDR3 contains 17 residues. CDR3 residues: CASSSRTGGIMKDEQFF. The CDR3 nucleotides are TGTGCCAGCAGCTCCCGGACAGGGGGCATAATGAAGGATGAGCAGTTCTTC.

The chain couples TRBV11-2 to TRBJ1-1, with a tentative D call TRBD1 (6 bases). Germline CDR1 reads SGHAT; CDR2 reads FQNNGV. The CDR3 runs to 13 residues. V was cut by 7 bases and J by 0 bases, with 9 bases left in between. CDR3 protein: CASNKGVNTEAFF. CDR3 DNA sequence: TGTGCCAGCAATAAGGGGGTGAACACTGAAGCTTTCTTT.

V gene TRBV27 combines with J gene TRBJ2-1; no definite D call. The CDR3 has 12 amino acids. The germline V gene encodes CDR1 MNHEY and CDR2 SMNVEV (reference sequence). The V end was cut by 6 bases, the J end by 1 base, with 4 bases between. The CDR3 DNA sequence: TGTGCCAGCAGCCCTTCCTACAATGAGCAGTTCTTC. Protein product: CASSPSYNEQFF.

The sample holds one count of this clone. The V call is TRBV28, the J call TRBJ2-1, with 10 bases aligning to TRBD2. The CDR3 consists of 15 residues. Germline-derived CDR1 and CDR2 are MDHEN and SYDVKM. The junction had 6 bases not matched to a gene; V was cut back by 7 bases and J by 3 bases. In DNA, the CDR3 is TGTGCCAGCACTTCGAGCGGGAGGGACTACAATGAGCAGTTCTTC. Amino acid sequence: CASTSSGRDYNEQFF. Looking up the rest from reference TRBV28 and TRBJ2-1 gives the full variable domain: DVKVTQSSRYLVKRTGEKVFLECVQDMDHENMFWYRQDPGLGLRLIYFSYDVKMKEKGDIPEGYSVSREKKERFSLILESASTNQTSMYLCASTSSGRDYNEQFFGPGTRLTVL.

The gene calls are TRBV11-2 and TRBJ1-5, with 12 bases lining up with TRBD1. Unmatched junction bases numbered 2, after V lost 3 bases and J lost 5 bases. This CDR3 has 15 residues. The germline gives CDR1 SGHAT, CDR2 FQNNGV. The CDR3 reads CASSLGQGADQPQHF. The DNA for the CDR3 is TGTGCCAGCAGCTTGGGACAGGGGGCCGATCAGCCCCAGCATTTT.

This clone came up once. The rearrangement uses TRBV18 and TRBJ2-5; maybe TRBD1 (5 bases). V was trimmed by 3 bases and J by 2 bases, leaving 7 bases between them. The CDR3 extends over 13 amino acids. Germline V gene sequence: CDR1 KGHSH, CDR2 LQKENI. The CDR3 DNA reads TGTGCCAGCTCACCGGACATACAAGAGACCCAGTACTTC. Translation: CASSPDIQETQYF.

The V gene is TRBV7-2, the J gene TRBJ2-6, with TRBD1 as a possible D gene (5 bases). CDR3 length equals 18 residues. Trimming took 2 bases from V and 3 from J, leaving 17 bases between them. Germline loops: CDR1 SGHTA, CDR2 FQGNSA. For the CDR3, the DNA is TGTGCCAGCAGCTTACTCCCCCAGGGTGGTCTTGGGGCCAACGTCCTGACTTTC. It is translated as CASSLLPQGGLGANVLTF.

This CDR3 reads CASSLVAGANTGELFF. The CDR3 bases are TGCGCCAGCAGCTTGGTGGCGGGAGCGAACACCGGGGAGCTGTTTTTT. The J gene is TRBJ2-2, the V gene TRBV5-1; 7 bases line up with TRBD2. From germline, CDR1 is SGHRS and CDR2 YFSETQ. The CDR3 spans 16 residues. J was trimmed by 0 bases and V by 0 bases; bases with no gene match: 2.

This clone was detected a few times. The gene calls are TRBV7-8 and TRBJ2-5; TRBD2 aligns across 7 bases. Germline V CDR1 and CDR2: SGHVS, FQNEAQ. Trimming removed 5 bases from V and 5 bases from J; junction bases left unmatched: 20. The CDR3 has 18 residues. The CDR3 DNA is TGTGCCAGCAGCCTGCTGACGGGAGGAGGTGTGTTTATGGAGACCCAGTACTTC. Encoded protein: CASSLLTGGGVFMETQYF.

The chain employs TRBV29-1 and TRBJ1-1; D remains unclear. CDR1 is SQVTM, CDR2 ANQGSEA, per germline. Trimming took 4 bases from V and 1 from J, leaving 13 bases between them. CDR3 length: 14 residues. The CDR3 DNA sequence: TGCAGCGTTGGAAGGGAGGTGCCGAACACTGAAGCTTTCTTT. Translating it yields CSVGREVPNTEAFF.

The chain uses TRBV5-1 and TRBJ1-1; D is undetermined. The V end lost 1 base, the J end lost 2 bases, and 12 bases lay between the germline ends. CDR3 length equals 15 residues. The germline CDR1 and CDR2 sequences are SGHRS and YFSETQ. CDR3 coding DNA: TGCGCCAGCAGCTTGCTGGGCGGGCCAAACACTGAAGCTTTCTTT. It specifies CASSLLGGPNTEAFF.

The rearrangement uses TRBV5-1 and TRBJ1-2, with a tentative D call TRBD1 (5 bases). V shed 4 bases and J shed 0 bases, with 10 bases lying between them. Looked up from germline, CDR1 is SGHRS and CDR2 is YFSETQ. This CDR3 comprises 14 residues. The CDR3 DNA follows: TGCGCCAGCAGCCCGGTGACAGCTAACTATGGCTACACCTTC. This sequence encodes CASSPVTANYGYTF.

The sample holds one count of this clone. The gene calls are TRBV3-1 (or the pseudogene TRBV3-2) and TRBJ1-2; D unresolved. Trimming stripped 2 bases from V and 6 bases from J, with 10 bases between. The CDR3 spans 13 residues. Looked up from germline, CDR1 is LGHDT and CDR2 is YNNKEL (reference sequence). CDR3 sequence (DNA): TGTGCCAGCAGCCAACTCCCTATGGATGGCTACACCTTC. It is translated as CASSQLPMDGYTF.

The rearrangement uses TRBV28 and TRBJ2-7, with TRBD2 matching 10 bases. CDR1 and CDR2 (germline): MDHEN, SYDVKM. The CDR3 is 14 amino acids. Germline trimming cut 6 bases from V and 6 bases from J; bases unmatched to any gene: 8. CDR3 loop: CASRPSGSSPEQYF. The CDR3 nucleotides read TGTGCCAGCAGGCCTAGCGGGAGTTCACCCGAGCAGTACTTC.

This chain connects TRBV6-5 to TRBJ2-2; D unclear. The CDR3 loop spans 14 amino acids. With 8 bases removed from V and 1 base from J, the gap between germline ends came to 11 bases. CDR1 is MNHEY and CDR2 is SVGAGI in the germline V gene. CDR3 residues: CASCLGWNTGELFF. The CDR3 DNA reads TGTGCCAGCTGCCTCGGGTGGAACACCGGGGAGCTGTTTTTT.

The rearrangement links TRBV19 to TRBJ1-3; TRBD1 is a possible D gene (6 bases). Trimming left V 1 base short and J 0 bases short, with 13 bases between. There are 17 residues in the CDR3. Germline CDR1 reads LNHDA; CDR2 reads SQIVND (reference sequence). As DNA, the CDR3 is TGTGCCAGTAGTATAGCGGGAGGGGGACTCTCTGGAAACACCATATATTTT. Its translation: CASSIAGGGLSGNTIYF.